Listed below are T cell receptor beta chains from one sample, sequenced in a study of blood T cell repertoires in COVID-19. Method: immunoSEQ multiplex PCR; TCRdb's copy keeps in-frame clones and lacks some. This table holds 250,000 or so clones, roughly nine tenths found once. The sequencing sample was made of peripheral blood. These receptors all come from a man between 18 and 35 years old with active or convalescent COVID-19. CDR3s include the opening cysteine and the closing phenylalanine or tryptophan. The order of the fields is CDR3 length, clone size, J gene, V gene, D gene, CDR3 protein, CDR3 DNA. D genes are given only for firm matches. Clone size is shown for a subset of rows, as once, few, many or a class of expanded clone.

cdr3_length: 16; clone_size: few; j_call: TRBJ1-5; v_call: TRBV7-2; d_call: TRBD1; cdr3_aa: CASSRYGTGHNQPQHF; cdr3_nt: TGTGCCAGCAGTCGATACGGGACAGGTCACAATCAGCCCCAGCATTTT
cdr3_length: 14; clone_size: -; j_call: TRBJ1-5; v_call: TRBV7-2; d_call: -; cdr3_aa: CASSSRTGNQPQHF; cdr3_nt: TGTGCCAGCAGCTCCCGGACGGGGAATCAGCCCCAGCATTTT
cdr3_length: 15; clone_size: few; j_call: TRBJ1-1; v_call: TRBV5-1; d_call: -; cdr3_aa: CASSEGGGMNTEAFF; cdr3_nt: TGCGCCAGCAGCGAGGGAGGGGGGATGAACACTGAAGCTTTCTTT
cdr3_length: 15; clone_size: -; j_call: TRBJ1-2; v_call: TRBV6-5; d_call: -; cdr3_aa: CASSYGILANYGYTF; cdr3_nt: TGTGCCAGCAGTTACGGCATCCTGGCTAACTATGGCTACACCTTC
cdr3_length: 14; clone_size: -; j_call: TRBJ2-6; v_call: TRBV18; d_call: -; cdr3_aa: CASSYSSGANVLTF; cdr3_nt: TGTGCCAGCTCATATAGCTCTGGGGCCAACGTCCTGACTTTC
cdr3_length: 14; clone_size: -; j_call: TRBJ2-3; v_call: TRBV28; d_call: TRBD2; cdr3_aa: CASSPSGRADTQYF; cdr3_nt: TGTGCCAGCAGTCCCAGCGGGAGGGCAGATACGCAGTATTTT
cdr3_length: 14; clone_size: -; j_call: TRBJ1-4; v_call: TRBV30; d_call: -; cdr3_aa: CAWSGVGANEKLFF; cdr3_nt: TGTGCCTGGAGTGGTGTAGGGGCAAATGAAAAACTGTTTTTT
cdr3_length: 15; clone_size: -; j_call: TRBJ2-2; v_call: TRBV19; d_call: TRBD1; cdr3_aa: CASTDRTGGTGELFF; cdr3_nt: TGTGCCAGTACGGATCGAACAGGGGGCACCGGGGAGCTGTTTTTT
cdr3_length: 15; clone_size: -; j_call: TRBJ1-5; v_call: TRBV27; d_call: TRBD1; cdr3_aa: CASSPMTGTNQPQHF; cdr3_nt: TGTGCCAGCAGTCCGATGACAGGGACGAATCAGCCCCAGCATTTT
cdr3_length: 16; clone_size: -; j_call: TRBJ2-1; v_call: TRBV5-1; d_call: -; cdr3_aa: CASSLLRDGQSDEQFF; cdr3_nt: TGCGCCAGCAGCTTGTTGCGGGATGGGCAGTCGGATGAGCAGTTCTTC
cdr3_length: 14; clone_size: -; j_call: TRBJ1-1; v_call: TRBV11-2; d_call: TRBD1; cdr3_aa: CASSSDRDRTEAFF; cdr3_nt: TGTGCCAGCAGCTCCGACAGGGATCGGACTGAAGCTTTCTTT
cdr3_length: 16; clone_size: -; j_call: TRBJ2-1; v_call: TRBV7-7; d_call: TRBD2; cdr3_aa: CASSPFTGTSANEQFF; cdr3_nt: TGTGCTAGCAGCCCATTTACCGGGACTAGCGCAAATGAGCAGTTCTTC
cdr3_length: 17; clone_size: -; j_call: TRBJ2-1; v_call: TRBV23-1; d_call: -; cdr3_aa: CASLVSPGGTSYNEQFF; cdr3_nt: TGCGCCAGTTTAGTTTCCCCAGGCGGGACCTCCTACAATGAGCAGTTCTTC
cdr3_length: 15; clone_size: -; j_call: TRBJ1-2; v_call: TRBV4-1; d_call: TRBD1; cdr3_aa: CASSQWDRGGYGYTF; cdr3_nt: TGCGCCAGCAGCCAATGGGACAGGGGAGGCTATGGCTACACCTTC
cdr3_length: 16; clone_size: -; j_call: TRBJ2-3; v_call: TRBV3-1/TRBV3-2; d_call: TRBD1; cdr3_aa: CASSQTTGAGTDTQYF; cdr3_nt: TGTGCCAGCAGCCAAACGACAGGGGCTGGCACAGATACGCAGTATTTT
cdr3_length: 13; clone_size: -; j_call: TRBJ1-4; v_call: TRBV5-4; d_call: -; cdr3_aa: CASSTYRDQKLFF; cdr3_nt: TGTGCCAGCAGCACCTACAGGGACCAAAAACTGTTTTTT
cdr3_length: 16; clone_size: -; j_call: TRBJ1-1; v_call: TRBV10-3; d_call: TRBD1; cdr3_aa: CAISAILRTGSTEAFF; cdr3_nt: TGTGCCATCAGTGCCATCCTCAGGACAGGGTCCACTGAAGCTTTCTTT
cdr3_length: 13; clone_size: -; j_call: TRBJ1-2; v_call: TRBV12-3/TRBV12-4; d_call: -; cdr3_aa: CASSIQVWGGYTF; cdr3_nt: TGTGCCAGCAGTATACAGGTTTGGGGTGGCTACACCTTC
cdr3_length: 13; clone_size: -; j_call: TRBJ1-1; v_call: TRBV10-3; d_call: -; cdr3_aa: CATTSTALTEAFF; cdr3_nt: TGTGCCACCACCTCGACAGCGTTAACTGAAGCTTTCTTT
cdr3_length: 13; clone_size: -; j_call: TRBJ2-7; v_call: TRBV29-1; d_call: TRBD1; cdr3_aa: CSVGYTGGDEQYF; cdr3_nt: TGCAGCGTTGGTTATACAGGGGGCGACGAGCAGTACTTC
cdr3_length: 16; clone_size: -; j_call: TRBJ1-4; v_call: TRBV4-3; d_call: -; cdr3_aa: CASSQDPSSGNEKLFF; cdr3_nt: TGCGCCAGCAGCCAAGATCCCAGTTCGGGTAATGAAAAACTGTTTTTT
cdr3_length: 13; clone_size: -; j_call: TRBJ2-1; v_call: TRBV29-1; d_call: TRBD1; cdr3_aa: CSVRTGVNNEQFF; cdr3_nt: TGCAGCGTCCGGACAGGGGTAAACAATGAGCAGTTCTTC
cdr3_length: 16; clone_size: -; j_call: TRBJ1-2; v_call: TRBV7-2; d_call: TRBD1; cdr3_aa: CASSLSGTGGWDGYTF; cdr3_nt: TGTGCCAGCAGCTTATCGGGGACAGGGGGCTGGGATGGCTACACCTTC
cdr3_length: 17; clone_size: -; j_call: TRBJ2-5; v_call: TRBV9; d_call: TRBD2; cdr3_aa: CASSPRGAGGPQETQYF; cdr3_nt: TGTGCCAGCAGCCCGCGGGGGGCGGGGGGCCCCCAAGAGACCCAGTACTTC
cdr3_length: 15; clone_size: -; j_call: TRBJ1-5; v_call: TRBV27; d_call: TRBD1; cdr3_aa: CASSLLGRGSRPQHF; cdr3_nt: TGTGCCAGCAGTTTACTCGGCAGGGGGTCGAGGCCCCAGCATTTT
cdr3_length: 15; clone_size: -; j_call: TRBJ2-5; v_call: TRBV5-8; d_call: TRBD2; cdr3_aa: CASSPAGLEGETQYF; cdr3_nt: TGTGCCAGCAGCCCGGCGGGACTAGAGGGAGAGACCCAGTACTTC
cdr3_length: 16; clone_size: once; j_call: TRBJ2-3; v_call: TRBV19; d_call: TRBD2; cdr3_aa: CASSIGAGATTDTQYF; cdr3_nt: TGTGCCAGTAGTATTGGGGCGGGAGCCACCACAGATACGCAGTATTTT
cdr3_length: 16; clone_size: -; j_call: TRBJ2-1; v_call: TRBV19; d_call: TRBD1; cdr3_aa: CASSTWVNRGANEQFF; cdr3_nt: TGTGCCAGTAGTACTTGGGTGAACAGGGGTGCCAATGAGCAGTTCTTC
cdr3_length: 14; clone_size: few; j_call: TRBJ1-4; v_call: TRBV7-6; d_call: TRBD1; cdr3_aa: CASSLGTGREKLFF; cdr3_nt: TGTGCCAGCAGCTTAGGGACAGGGAGAGAAAAACTGTTTTTT
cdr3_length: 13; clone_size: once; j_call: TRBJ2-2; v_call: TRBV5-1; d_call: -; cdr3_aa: CASSSRSTGELFF; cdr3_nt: TGCGCCAGCAGCTCCCGGTCAACCGGGGAGCTGTTTTTT
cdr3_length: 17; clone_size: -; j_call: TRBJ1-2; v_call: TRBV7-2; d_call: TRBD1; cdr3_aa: CASSPSRDRDGNYGYTF; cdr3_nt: TGTGCCAGCAGCCCATCCCGGGACAGGGATGGTAACTATGGCTACACCTTC
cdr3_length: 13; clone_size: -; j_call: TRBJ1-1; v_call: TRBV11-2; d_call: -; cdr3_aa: CASRVDYRTEAFF; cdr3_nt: TGTGCCAGCAGGGTCGACTATAGAACTGAAGCTTTCTTT
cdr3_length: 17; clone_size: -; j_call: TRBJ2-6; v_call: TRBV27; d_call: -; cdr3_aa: CASSLLAVSSGANVLTF; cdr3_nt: TGTGCCAGCAGTTTACTCGCAGTTTCCTCTGGGGCCAACGTCCTGACTTTC
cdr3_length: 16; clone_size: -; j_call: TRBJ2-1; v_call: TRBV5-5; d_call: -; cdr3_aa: CASSLGLTGVNNEQFF; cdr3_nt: TGTGCCAGCAGCTTGGGTCTAACAGGCGTCAACAATGAGCAGTTCTTC
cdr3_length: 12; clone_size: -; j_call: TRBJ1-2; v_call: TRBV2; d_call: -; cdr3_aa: CASRSGVYGYTF; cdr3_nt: TGTGCCAGCAGGTCGGGGGTCTATGGCTACACCTTC
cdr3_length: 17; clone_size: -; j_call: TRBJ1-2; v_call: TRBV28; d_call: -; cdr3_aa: CASSLLDGTPYGYGYTF; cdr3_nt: TGTGCCAGCAGTTTATTAGACGGGACACCTTACGGCTATGGCTACACCTTC
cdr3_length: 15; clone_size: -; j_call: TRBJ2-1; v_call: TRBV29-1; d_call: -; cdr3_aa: CSVEDHRLPYNEQFF; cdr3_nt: TGCAGCGTTGAAGATCACAGGCTTCCCTACAATGAGCAGTTCTTC